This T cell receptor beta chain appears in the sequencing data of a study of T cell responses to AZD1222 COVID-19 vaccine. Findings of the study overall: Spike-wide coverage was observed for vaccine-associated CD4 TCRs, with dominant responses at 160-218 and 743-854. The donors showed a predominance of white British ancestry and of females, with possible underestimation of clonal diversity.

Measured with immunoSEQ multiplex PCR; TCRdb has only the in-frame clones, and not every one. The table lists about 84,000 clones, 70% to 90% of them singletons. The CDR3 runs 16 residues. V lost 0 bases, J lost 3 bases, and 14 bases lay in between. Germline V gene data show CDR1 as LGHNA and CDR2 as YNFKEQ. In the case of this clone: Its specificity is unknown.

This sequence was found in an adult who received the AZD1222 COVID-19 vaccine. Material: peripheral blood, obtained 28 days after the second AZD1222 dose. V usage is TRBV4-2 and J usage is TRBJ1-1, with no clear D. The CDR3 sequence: CASSQEGNSRDTEAFF. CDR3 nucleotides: TGTGCCAGCAGCCAAGAAGGAAACTCACGGGACACTGAAGCTTTCTTT.